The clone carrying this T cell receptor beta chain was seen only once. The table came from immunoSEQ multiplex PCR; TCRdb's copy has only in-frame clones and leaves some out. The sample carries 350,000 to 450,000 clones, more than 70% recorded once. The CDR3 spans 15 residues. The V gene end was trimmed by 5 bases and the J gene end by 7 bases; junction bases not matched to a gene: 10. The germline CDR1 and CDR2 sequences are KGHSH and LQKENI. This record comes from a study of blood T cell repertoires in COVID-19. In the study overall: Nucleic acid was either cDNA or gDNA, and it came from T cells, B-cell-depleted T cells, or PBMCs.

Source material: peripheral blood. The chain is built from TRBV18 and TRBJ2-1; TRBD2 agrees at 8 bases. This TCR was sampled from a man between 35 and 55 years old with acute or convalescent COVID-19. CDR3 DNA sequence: TGTGCCAGCTCAGCGGGACTAGACCTTAGTAATGAGCAGTTCTTC. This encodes CASSAGLDLSNEQFF.